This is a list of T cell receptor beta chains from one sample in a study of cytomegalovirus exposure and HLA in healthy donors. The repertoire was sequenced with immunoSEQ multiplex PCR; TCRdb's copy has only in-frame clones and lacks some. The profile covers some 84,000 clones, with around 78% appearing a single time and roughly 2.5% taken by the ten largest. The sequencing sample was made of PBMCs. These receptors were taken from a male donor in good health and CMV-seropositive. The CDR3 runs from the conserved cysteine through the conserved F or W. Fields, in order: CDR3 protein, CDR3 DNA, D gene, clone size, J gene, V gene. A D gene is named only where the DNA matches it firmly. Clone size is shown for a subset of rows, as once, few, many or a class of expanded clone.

CDR3 protein: CSARQPSGVYF; CDR3 DNA: TGCAGTGCTAGACAGCCTAGCGGGGTGTATTTT; D gene: TRBD2; clone size: NA; J gene: TRBJ2-3; V gene: TRBV20-1
CDR3 protein: CATFSGRLGSYEQYF; CDR3 DNA: TGTGCCACCTTCTCGGGGCGACTAGGTTCCTACGAGCAGTACTTC; D gene: NA; clone size: NA; J gene: TRBJ2-7; V gene: TRBV6-5
CDR3 protein: CASRARDRGTEAFF; CDR3 DNA: TGTGCCAGCAGGGCAAGGGACAGAGGAACTGAAGCTTTCTTT; D gene: TRBD1; clone size: NA; J gene: TRBJ1-1; V gene: TRBV6-1
CDR3 protein: CASRHGGNTGELFF; CDR3 DNA: TGTGCCAGTAGACACGGGGGAAACACCGGGGAGCTGTTTTTT; D gene: NA; clone size: NA; J gene: TRBJ2-2; V gene: TRBV19
CDR3 protein: CASSYSGLAGSNEQFF; CDR3 DNA: TGTGCCAGCAGTTACTCGGGACTAGCGGGAAGCAATGAGCAGTTCTTC; D gene: TRBD2; clone size: NA; J gene: TRBJ2-1; V gene: TRBV6-5
CDR3 protein: CASSNTGLAAYEQYF; CDR3 DNA: TGTGCCAGCTCCAATACGGGACTAGCGGCCTACGAGCAGTACTTC; D gene: TRBD2; clone size: NA; J gene: TRBJ2-7; V gene: TRBV28
CDR3 protein: CASSFSGSGSYEQYF; CDR3 DNA: TGTGCCAGCAGTTTTAGCGGGAGTGGCTCCTACGAGCAGTACTTC; D gene: TRBD2; clone size: NA; J gene: TRBJ2-7; V gene: TRBV28
CDR3 protein: CASSVTGDSGNTIYF; CDR3 DNA: TGTGCCAGCAGTGTCACAGGGGATTCTGGAAACACCATATATTTT; D gene: TRBD1; clone size: NA; J gene: TRBJ1-3; V gene: TRBV6-1
CDR3 protein: CASRPGLLSYGYTF; CDR3 DNA: TGTGCCAGCAGGCCTGGACTCTTGTCCTATGGCTACACCTTC; D gene: NA; clone size: NA; J gene: TRBJ1-2; V gene: TRBV6-5
CDR3 protein: CASSLDREGSNEQFF; CDR3 DNA: TGCGCCAGCAGCTTGGACAGGGAGGGGTCCAATGAGCAGTTCTTC; D gene: NA; clone size: once; J gene: TRBJ2-1; V gene: TRBV5-1
CDR3 protein: CASNEGPSTDTQYF; CDR3 DNA: TGCGCCAGCAACGAGGGTCCTAGCACAGATACGCAGTATTTT; D gene: NA; clone size: NA; J gene: TRBJ2-3; V gene: TRBV5-1
CDR3 protein: CASSYGGVGTGELFF; CDR3 DNA: TGTGCCAGCAGTTACGGGGGGGTGGGCACCGGGGAGCTGTTTTTT; D gene: TRBD2; clone size: once; J gene: TRBJ2-2; V gene: TRBV6-5
CDR3 protein: CASRSGPGQGARQDFNQPQHF; CDR3 DNA: TGTGCCAGTAGGAGTGGCCCGGGACAGGGGGCGCGACAAGACTTTAATCAGCCCCAGCATTTT; D gene: TRBD1; clone size: NA; J gene: TRBJ1-5; V gene: TRBV19
CDR3 protein: CASSQRQAQPQHF; CDR3 DNA: TGTGCCAGCAGCCAAAGACAGGCCCAGCCCCAGCATTTT; D gene: NA; clone size: few; J gene: TRBJ1-5; V gene: TRBV5-5
CDR3 protein: CASSQDSFGGEPYEQYF; CDR3 DNA: TGCGCCAGCAGCCAAGATTCCTTTGGAGGGGAGCCCTACGAGCAGTACTTC; D gene: NA; clone size: NA; J gene: TRBJ2-7; V gene: TRBV4-1
CDR3 protein: CASSTVAGGPYKQYF; CDR3 DNA: TGCGCCAGCAGCACAGTAGCGGGAGGGCCCTACAAGCAGTACTTC; D gene: TRBD2; clone size: once; J gene: TRBJ2-7; V gene: TRBV5-1
CDR3 protein: CASKAGGPNTGELFF; CDR3 DNA: TGTGCCAGCAAAGCGGGAGGGCCCAACACCGGGGAGCTGTTTTTT; D gene: TRBD2; clone size: NA; J gene: TRBJ2-2; V gene: TRBV7-3
CDR3 protein: CASSAGGRYEQYF; CDR3 DNA: TGTGCCAGCAGTGCTGGCGGGAGGTACGAGCAGTACTTC; D gene: TRBD2; clone size: NA; J gene: TRBJ2-7; V gene: TRBV2
CDR3 protein: CASSVYAGTVNEKLFF; CDR3 DNA: TGTGCCAGCAGTGTCTACGCCGGGACAGTTAATGAAAAACTGTTTTTT; D gene: TRBD1; clone size: NA; J gene: TRBJ1-4; V gene: TRBV28
CDR3 protein: CASSLASPSGSYEQYF; CDR3 DNA: TGTGCCAGCAGCTTAGCTTCCCCCAGCGGGAGCTACGAGCAGTACTTC; D gene: TRBD2; clone size: NA; J gene: TRBJ2-7; V gene: TRBV7-9
CDR3 protein: CASSVIDTGTDTQYF; CDR3 DNA: TGTGCCAGCAGCGTCATCGACACAGGCACAGATACGCAGTATTTT; D gene: NA; clone size: NA; J gene: TRBJ2-3; V gene: TRBV9
CDR3 protein: CASSLGFAGFSETQYF; CDR3 DNA: TGTGCCAGCAGCTTGGGTTTTGCTGGCTTTTCGGAGACCCAGTACTTC; D gene: NA; clone size: NA; J gene: TRBJ2-5; V gene: TRBV5-6
CDR3 protein: CASSWRGRSTEAFF; CDR3 DNA: TGCGCCAGCAGCTGGAGGGGGCGTAGTACTGAAGCTTTCTTT; D gene: TRBD1; clone size: NA; J gene: TRBJ1-1; V gene: TRBV5-1
CDR3 protein: CASSVESGIPDTQYF; CDR3 DNA: TGTGCCAGCAGCGTAGAATCCGGGATTCCAGATACGCAGTATTTT; D gene: NA; clone size: NA; J gene: TRBJ2-3; V gene: TRBV9
CDR3 protein: CASSPHGGTNYGYTF; CDR3 DNA: TGTGCCAGCAGTCCCCACGGAGGGACCAACTATGGCTACACCTTC; D gene: NA; clone size: few; J gene: TRBJ1-2; V gene: TRBV7-9
CDR3 protein: CASEPQGAYTDTQYF; CDR3 DNA: TGCGCCAGCGAGCCCCAGGGGGCTTACACAGATACGCAGTATTTT; D gene: TRBD1; clone size: NA; J gene: TRBJ2-3; V gene: TRBV5-1
CDR3 protein: CASSLQREMDEQYF; CDR3 DNA: TGCGCCAGCAGCTTGCAGCGGGAGATGGACGAGCAGTACTTC; D gene: TRBD2; clone size: NA; J gene: TRBJ2-7; V gene: TRBV5-1
CDR3 protein: CASSKAGQETQYF; CDR3 DNA: TGTGCCAGTAGTAAAGCGGGCCAAGAGACCCAGTACTTC; D gene: NA; clone size: NA; J gene: TRBJ2-5; V gene: TRBV19
CDR3 protein: CASRVGLSNYGYTF; CDR3 DNA: TGTGCCAGCAGAGTGGGACTATCGAACTATGGCTACACCTTC; D gene: NA; clone size: NA; J gene: TRBJ1-2; V gene: TRBV2
CDR3 protein: CASTSGGAPQGYGYTF; CDR3 DNA: TGTGCCAGCACCTCAGGGGGCGCTCCCCAAGGGTATGGCTACACCTTC; D gene: TRBD1; clone size: NA; J gene: TRBJ1-2; V gene: TRBV28
CDR3 protein: CSVALDRGTEAFF; CDR3 DNA: TGCAGCGTCGCCCTCGACAGGGGCACTGAAGCTTTCTTT; D gene: TRBD1; clone size: few; J gene: TRBJ1-1; V gene: TRBV29-1
CDR3 protein: CATSRTSGRNRISDTQYF; CDR3 DNA: TGTGCCACCAGCAGGACTAGCGGGAGGAATCGTATATCAGATACGCAGTATTTT; D gene: TRBD2; clone size: NA; J gene: TRBJ2-3; V gene: TRBV15
CDR3 protein: CASSTDGEAFF; CDR3 DNA: TGTGCCAGCTCAACAGACGGTGAAGCTTTCTTT; D gene: NA; clone size: few; J gene: TRBJ1-1; V gene: TRBV18
CDR3 protein: CASRAAGQAHYGYTF; CDR3 DNA: TGTGCCAGCAGAGCCGCGGGCCAGGCCCATTATGGCTACACCTTC; D gene: NA; clone size: NA; J gene: TRBJ1-2; V gene: TRBV27
CDR3 protein: CASSPGTDTQYF; CDR3 DNA: TGTGCCAGCAGCCCCGGGACAGATACGCAGTATTTT; D gene: NA; clone size: NA; J gene: TRBJ2-3; V gene: TRBV14
CDR3 protein: CASSTVRGPQETQYF; CDR3 DNA: TGTGCCAGCAGTACAGTGAGGGGGCCCCAAGAGACCCAGTACTTC; D gene: TRBD1; clone size: NA; J gene: TRBJ2-5; V gene: TRBV28
CDR3 protein: CASSLTPVGPGGSYEQYF; CDR3 DNA: TGTGCCAGCAGCCTGACGCCGGTTGGCCCTGGGGGGTCCTACGAGCAGTACTTC; D gene: NA; clone size: NA; J gene: TRBJ2-7; V gene: TRBV5-4
CDR3 protein: CASSQGPPGRTGQREPQHF; CDR3 DNA: TGCGCCAGCAGCCAAGGTCCCCCAGGGAGAACAGGGCAACGTGAGCCCCAGCATTTT; D gene: NA; clone size: once; J gene: TRBJ1-5; V gene: TRBV4-1
CDR3 protein: CAWSVPKDRVNTEAFF; CDR3 DNA: TGTGCCTGGAGTGTACCGAAAGACAGGGTAAACACTGAAGCTTTCTTT; D gene: TRBD1; clone size: NA; J gene: TRBJ1-1; V gene: TRBV30
CDR3 protein: CAWSPTGLVQETQYF; CDR3 DNA: TGTGCCTGGAGTCCCACGGGACTAGTCCAAGAGACCCAGTACTTC; D gene: TRBD2; clone size: NA; J gene: TRBJ2-5; V gene: TRBV30
CDR3 protein: CASAGTGVFGNQPQHF; CDR3 DNA: TGTGCCAGCGCCGGGACAGGGGTATTTGGCAATCAGCCCCAGCATTTT; D gene: TRBD1; clone size: once; J gene: TRBJ1-5; V gene: TRBV27
CDR3 protein: CASSQSSGGRVPQPQHF; CDR3 DNA: TGCGCCAGCAGCCAATCGTCCGGTGGCAGGGTCCCTCAGCCCCAGCATTTT; D gene: NA; clone size: once; J gene: TRBJ1-5; V gene: TRBV4-1
CDR3 protein: CASSVGPRERRLFF; CDR3 DNA: TGCGCCAGCAGCGTGGGACCCCGGGAACGGAGGCTGTTTTTT; D gene: NA; clone size: NA; J gene: TRBJ2-2; V gene: TRBV5-1
CDR3 protein: CASSPDRGTDTQYF; CDR3 DNA: TGTGCCAGCAGCCCAGACAGGGGCACAGATACGCAGTATTTT; D gene: TRBD1; clone size: NA; J gene: TRBJ2-3; V gene: TRBV7-3
CDR3 protein: CASNRDLAGVETQYF; CDR3 DNA: TGTGCCAGCAACAGAGATCTAGCGGGAGTTGAGACCCAGTACTTC; D gene: TRBD2; clone size: NA; J gene: TRBJ2-5; V gene: TRBV7-6
CDR3 protein: CASAEGGQGYGYTF; CDR3 DNA: TGCGCCAGCGCCGAAGGGGGACAGGGCTATGGCTACACCTTC; D gene: TRBD1; clone size: NA; J gene: TRBJ1-2; V gene: TRBV5-1
CDR3 protein: CASSYGRGRITYGYTF; CDR3 DNA: TGTGCCAGCAGTTACGGCAGGGGGCGGATTACCTATGGCTACACCTTC; D gene: TRBD1; clone size: NA; J gene: TRBJ1-2; V gene: TRBV6-5
CDR3 protein: CASSIRTGPGTEAFF; CDR3 DNA: TGTGCCAGCAGCATTAGGACAGGGCCAGGGACTGAAGCTTTCTTT; D gene: TRBD1; clone size: NA; J gene: TRBJ1-1; V gene: TRBV7-8
CDR3 protein: CASSRGHTEAFF; CDR3 DNA: TGTGCCAGCTCACGGGGACATACTGAAGCTTTCTTT; D gene: NA; clone size: NA; J gene: TRBJ1-1; V gene: TRBV18
CDR3 protein: CASSGQVNTGELFF; CDR3 DNA: TGTGCCAGCTCCGGACAGGTCAACACCGGGGAGCTGTTTTTT; D gene: TRBD1; clone size: NA; J gene: TRBJ2-2; V gene: TRBV27
CDR3 protein: CASRGAPSTDTQYF; CDR3 DNA: TGTGCCAGCCGTGGAGCCCCAAGCACAGATACGCAGTATTTT; D gene: NA; clone size: NA; J gene: TRBJ2-3; V gene: TRBV28
CDR3 protein: CAITPSGQDTYEQYF; CDR3 DNA: TGTGCCATCACCCCGTCGGGACAGGATACCTACGAGCAGTACTTC; D gene: TRBD1; clone size: NA; J gene: TRBJ2-7; V gene: TRBV28
CDR3 protein: CASSLGQGGPYEQYF; CDR3 DNA: TGTGCCAGCAGCTTAGGACAGGGGGGCCCCTACGAGCAGTACTTC; D gene: TRBD1; clone size: NA; J gene: TRBJ2-7; V gene: TRBV5-6
CDR3 protein: CASSERGLGVDTQYF; CDR3 DNA: TGTGCCAGCAGTGAAAGGGGACTAGGGGTAGATACGCAGTATTTT; D gene: TRBD2; clone size: NA; J gene: TRBJ2-3; V gene: TRBV2
CDR3 protein: CARSPHVGGTNGYTF; CDR3 DNA: TGTGCCAGAAGCCCGCATGTCGGGGGAACGAATGGCTACACCTTC; D gene: NA; clone size: NA; J gene: TRBJ1-2; V gene: TRBV5-3